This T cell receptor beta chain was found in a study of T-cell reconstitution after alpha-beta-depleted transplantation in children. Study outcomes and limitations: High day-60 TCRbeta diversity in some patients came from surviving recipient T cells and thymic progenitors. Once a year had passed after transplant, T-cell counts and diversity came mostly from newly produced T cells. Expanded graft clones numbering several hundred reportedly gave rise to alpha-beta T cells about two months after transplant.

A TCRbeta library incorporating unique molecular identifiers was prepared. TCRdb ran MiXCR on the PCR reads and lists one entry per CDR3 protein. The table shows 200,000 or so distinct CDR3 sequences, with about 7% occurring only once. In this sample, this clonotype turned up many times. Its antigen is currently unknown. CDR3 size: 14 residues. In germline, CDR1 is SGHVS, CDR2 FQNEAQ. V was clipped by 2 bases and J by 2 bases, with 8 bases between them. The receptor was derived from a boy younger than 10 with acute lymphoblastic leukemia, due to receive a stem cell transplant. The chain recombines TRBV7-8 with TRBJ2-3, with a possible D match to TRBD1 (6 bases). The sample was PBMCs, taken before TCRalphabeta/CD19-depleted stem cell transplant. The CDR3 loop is CASSLTGITDTQYF. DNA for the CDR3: TGTGCCAGCAGCTTAACAGGGATCACAGATACGCAGTATTTT.